A single sample gave rise to the 10 T cell receptor beta chains below, sequenced in a study of blood T cell repertoires in COVID-19. Assay used: immunoSEQ multiplex PCR; TCRdb lists only in-frame clones, some missing. Of over 90,000 clones in the sample, around 90% were seen once. Sequenced: peripheral blood. All receptors derive from a woman between 45 and 60 years old with COVID-19, enrolled during active disease.

This chain connects TRBV30 to TRBJ2-5; 7 nucleotides match TRBD2. This CDR3 has 15 amino acids. V lost 3 bases and J lost 1; bases outside the gene matches: 8. Germline V CDR1 and CDR2: GTSNPN, SVGIG (reference sequence). The CDR3 nucleotides read TGTGCCTGGAGCCAAGCGGGACTCCTCCAAGAGACCCAGTACTTC. It codes for CAWSQAGLLQETQYF.

The chain uses TRBV19 and TRBJ2-3; TRBD1 matches at 7 bases. Looked up from germline, CDR1 is LNHDA and CDR2 is SQIVND (reference sequence). This CDR3 spans 15 amino acids. The V gene end was trimmed by 3 bases and the J gene end by 4 bases; junction bases not matched to a gene: 7. CDR3 in amino acids: CASSMGAGGPDTQYF. CDR3 DNA sequence: TGTGCCAGTAGTATGGGGGCAGGGGGACCAGATACGCAGTATTTT. The entire variable domain, with the rest obtained from reference TRBV19 and TRBJ2-3, is as follows: DGGITQSPKYLFRKEGQNVTLSCEQNLNHDAMYWYRQDPGQGLRLIYYSQIVNDFQKGDIAEGYSVSREKKESFPLTVTSAQKNPTAFYLCASSMGAGGPDTQYFGPGTRLTVL.

The rearrangement joins TRBV5-1 to TRBJ1-3; TRBD1 might be the D (5 bases). Germline V gene lookup returns CDR1 SGHRS and CDR2 YFSETQ. This CDR3 has 14 residues. With 4 bases removed from V and 1 base from J, the gap between germline ends came to 9 bases. CDR3 nucleotide sequence: TGCGCCAGCAGCCCGACAGATTCTGGAAACACCATATATTTT. Amino acids: CASSPTDSGNTIYF. Combining the CDR3 with reference TRBV5-1 and TRBJ1-3 gives the whole variable domain KAGVTQTPRYLIKTRGQQVTLSCSPISGHRSVSWYQQTPGQGLQFLFEYFSETQRNKGNFPGRFSGRQFSNSRSEMNVSTLELGDSALYLCASSPTDSGNTIYFGEGSWLTVV.

This rearrangement joins TRBV29-1 to TRBJ2-1, with 7 bases fitting TRBD1. The CDR3 is 15 residues long. V was clipped by 6 bases and J by 4 bases; unmatched bases: 12. Per the germline V gene, CDR1 is SQVTM and CDR2 is ANQGSEA. The CDR3 loop is CSVRGGGRGYNEQFF. In nucleotides, the CDR3 is TGCAGCGTGAGAGGGGGCGGACGCGGATACAATGAGCAGTTCTTC.

This clone was counted once. The J gene is TRBJ2-7, the V gene TRBV2, with D maybe TRBD2 (5 bases). V lost 0 bases and J lost 6, with 21 bases in between. The germline V gene encodes CDR1 SNHLY and CDR2 FYNNEI. This CDR3 comprises 17 residues. The CDR3 region has the DNA TGTGCCAGCAGTGAAGCCAACTTATATAGAATTGGGAGCGAGCAGTACTTC. It encodes CASSEANLYRIGSEQYF.

CDR3 sequence (DNA): TGTGCCAGCTCACCACCGGATACCTCTGCAAGGGGTAATGAAAAACTGTTTTTT. Translated, it gives CASSPPDTSARGNEKLFF. The chain carries TRBV18 and TRBJ1-4, with D possibly being TRBD1 (5 bases). V dropped 0 bases and J dropped 4 bases, with 18 bases sitting between them. Germline CDR1 and CDR2: KGHSH and LQKENI. The CDR3 has 18 residues.

The chain joins TRBV10-3 to TRBJ1-1; D not resolved. V lost 8 bases and J 3 bases, leaving 16 bases between the germline ends. Germline assignment: CDR1 ENHRY and CDR2 SYGVKD. This CDR3 has 14 amino acids. This CDR3 reads CAIAPSGSDTEAFF. CDR3 DNA: TGTGCCATCGCGCCGAGCGGGTCGGACACTGAAGCTTTCTTT.

This chain connects TRBV30 to TRBJ2-3; 15 bases fit TRBD2. The germline V gene has CDR1 GTSNPN and CDR2 SVGIG (reference sequence). Germline trimming cut 1 base from V and 3 bases from J; bases unmatched to any gene: 5. The CDR3 loop spans 17 amino acids. DNA for the CDR3: TGTGCCTGGAGTGAAGGGACTAGCGGGGGGCGAACAGATACGCAGTATTTT. Translation: CAWSEGTSGGRTDTQYF. Supplemented by reference TRBV30 and TRBJ2-3, the full variable domain reads SQTIHQWPATLVQPVGSPLSLECTVEGTSNPNLYWYRQAAGRGLQLLFYSVGIGQISSEVPQNLSASRPQDRQFILSSKKLLLSDSGFYLCAWSEGTSGGRTDTQYFGPGTRLTVL.

The V gene is TRBV10-1, the J gene TRBJ2-1; 13 bases agree with TRBD2. Per germline, CDR1 WNHNN and CDR2 SYGVQD (reference sequence). This CDR3 region has 14 residues. Trimming at V came to 6 bases and at J to 6 bases, leaving 2 bases not matched to a gene. CDR3 in amino acids: CASSRTSGSNEQFF. The CDR3 DNA sequence: TGCGCCAGCAGCCGGACTAGCGGGAGCAATGAGCAGTTCTTC.

The chain joins TRBV29-1 to TRBJ2-5; 8 positions match TRBD2. CDR1 and CDR2 (germline): SQVTM, ANQGSEA. Trimming at V came to 6 bases and at J to 5 bases, leaving 17 bases not matched to a gene. CDR3 length: 16 residues. The CDR3 DNA sequence: TGCAGCGTGGCCCGGGGGAGCGGGAGCCAGAGGGAGACCCAGTACTTC. Its protein is CSVARGSGSQRETQYF.